This passage covers 7 T cell receptor beta chains from one sample sequenced in a study of spatial heterogeneity in lung cancer. TCRdb fed the 5' RACE reads into MiXCR, producing one record per CDR3 protein. The repertoire includes about 44,000 distinct CDR3 sequences, roughly an eighth of them detected once, and about 57% sits in the top ten. The time point was: sample taken at primary tumor resection. Frozen PBMC, nontumor lung or tumor provided whole RNA, which was sequenced unsorted. Sequenced material: PBMCs, taken at surgery. The receptors were sampled from a male donor with early-stage non-small cell lung cancer.

This clonotype was counted between two and nine times. This chain uses TRBV7-9 with TRBJ2-5; TRBD1 aligns across 8 bases. Germline CDR1 SEHNR, CDR2 FQNEAQ (reference sequence). Trimming took 8 bases from V and 5 from J; bases not matched to a gene: 13. The CDR3 covers 15 residues. The CDR3 reads CASASGGRGLETQYF. CDR3 DNA sequence: TGTGCCAGCGCCTCCGGTGGCAGGGGGCTTGAGACCCAGTACTTC.

Ten or more counts support this clonotype. The rearrangement uses TRBV28 and TRBJ2-7, with D possibly matching TRBD2 (5 bases). Trimming pared 8 bases from V and 1 base from J, leaving 9 bases between. The CDR3 runs to 12 residues. Germline lookup yields CDR1 MDHEN and CDR2 SYDVKM. CDR3 DNA: TGTGCCAGCGTCGGGGATTCCTACGAGCAGTACTTC. It yields the protein CASVGDSYEQYF.

CDR3 loop: CASSSRENSGNTIYF. DNA of the CDR3: TGTGCCAGCAGCTCCCGGGAAAACTCTGGAAACACCATATATTTT. The V and J genes are TRBV7-9 and TRBJ1-3; D gene ambiguous. The CDR3 loop spans 15 amino acids. Trimming took off 4 bases at V and 0 bases at J, with 10 bases between the two ends. The V gene's germline CDR1 is SEHNR and CDR2 FQNEAQ (reference sequence).

The chain uses TRBV7-2 and TRBJ2-1; 16 positions agree with TRBD2. The CDR3 is made up of 18 amino acids. Germline loops: CDR1 SGHTA, CDR2 FQGNSA. J lost 2 bases, V lost 5 bases, and 6 bases had no gene match. The CDR3 reads CASSHGTSGRGTYNEQFF. The DNA of the CDR3 is TGTGCCAGCAGCCATGGGACTAGCGGGAGGGGGACCTACAATGAGCAGTTCTTC.

This clonotype was seen a few times. This chain connects TRBV9 to TRBJ1-3; D is unclear. The V end was cut by 4 bases, the J end by 2 bases, with 13 bases between. The CDR3 covers 15 residues. Germline values: CDR1 SGDLS, CDR2 YYNGEE. For the CDR3, the DNA is TGTGCCAGCAGCCCCCGACGGGCCCCTGGAAACACCATATATTTT. This codes for CASSPRRAPGNTIYF.

This clonotype has at least ten counts. V usage is TRBV6-5 and J usage is TRBJ1-2; D is uncertain. CDR3 length equals 12 residues. Deletions cut 5 bases from V and 3 bases from J, with 7 bases between. From germline, CDR1 is MNHEY and CDR2 SVGAGI. In DNA form, the CDR3 reads TGTGCCAGCAGTGGGTCATACTATGGCTACACCTTC. This gives the protein CASSGSYYGYTF.

This chain uses TRBV15 with TRBJ2-7, with TRBD1 identical over 8 bases. The V and J ends lost 8 bases and 7 bases, in that order; junction bases with no gene match: 10. Germline V gene sequence: CDR1 LNHNV, CDR2 YYDKDF (reference sequence). The CDR3 runs 13 residues. The chain's CDR3 is CATRRDRPGEQYF. CDR3 nucleotides: TGTGCCACCCGCCGGGACAGGCCGGGTGAGCAGTACTTC.